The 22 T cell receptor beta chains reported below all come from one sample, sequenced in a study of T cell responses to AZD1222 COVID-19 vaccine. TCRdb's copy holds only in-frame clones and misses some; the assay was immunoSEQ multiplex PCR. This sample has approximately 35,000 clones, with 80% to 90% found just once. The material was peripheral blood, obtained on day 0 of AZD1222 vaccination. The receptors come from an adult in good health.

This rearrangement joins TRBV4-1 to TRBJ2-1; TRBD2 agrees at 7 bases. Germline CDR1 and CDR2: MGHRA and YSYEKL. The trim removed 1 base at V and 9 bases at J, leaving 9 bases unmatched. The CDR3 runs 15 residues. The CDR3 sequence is CASSQVGLVGTEQFF. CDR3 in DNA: TGCGCCAGCAGCCAAGTAGGACTAGTCGGCACTGAGCAGTTCTTC.

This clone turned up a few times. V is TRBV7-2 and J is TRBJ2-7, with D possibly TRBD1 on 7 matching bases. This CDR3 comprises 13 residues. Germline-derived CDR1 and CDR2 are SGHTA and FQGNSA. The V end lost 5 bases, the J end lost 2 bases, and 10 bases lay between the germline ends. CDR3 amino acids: CASSGGTAYEQYF. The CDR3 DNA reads TGTGCCAGCAGCGGAGGGACAGCCTACGAGCAGTACTTC.

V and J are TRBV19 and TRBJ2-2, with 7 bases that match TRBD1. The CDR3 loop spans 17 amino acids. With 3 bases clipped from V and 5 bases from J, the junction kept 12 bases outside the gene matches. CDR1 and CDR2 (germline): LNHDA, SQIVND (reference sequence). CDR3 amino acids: CASSIYRGFVATGELFF. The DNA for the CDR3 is TGTGCCAGTAGTATCTACAGGGGATTTGTCGCGACCGGGGAGCTGTTTTTT.

CDR3: CASSIRLTGEKETQYF. The CDR3 DNA is TGTGCCAGCAGCATCCGTTTGACAGGGGAAAAAGAGACCCAGTACTTC. The rearrangement joins TRBV7-8 to TRBJ2-5; 8 positions agree with TRBD1. The CDR3 spans 16 residues. Germline V gene sequence: CDR1 SGHVS, CDR2 FQNEAQ. The V gene end was trimmed by 5 bases and the J gene end by 3 bases; junction bases not matched to a gene: 11.

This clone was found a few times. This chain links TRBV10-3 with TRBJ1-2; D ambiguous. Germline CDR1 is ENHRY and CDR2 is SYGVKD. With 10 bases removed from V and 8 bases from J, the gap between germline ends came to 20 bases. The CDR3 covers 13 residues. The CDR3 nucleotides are TGTGCCACTCACGAGACACTGGGTGGAGGCTACACCTTC. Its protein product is CATHETLGGGYTF.

The CDR3 here is CATSSGEAYEQYF. DNA for the CDR3: TGTGCCACCAGCAGCGGAGAGGCGTACGAGCAGTACTTC. J is TRBJ2-7 and V is TRBV25-1, with D possibly TRBD2 on 5 matching bases. V shed 10 bases and J shed 4 bases, with 17 bases lying between them. Germline V gene sequence: CDR1 MGHDK, CDR2 SYGVNS. There are 13 residues in the CDR3.

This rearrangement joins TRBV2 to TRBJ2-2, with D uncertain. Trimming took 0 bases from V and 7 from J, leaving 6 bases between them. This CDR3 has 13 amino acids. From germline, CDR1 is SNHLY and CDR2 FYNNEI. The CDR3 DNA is TGTGCCAGCAGTGAAGCGCTTATCGGGGAGCTGTTTTTT. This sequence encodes CASSEALIGELFF.

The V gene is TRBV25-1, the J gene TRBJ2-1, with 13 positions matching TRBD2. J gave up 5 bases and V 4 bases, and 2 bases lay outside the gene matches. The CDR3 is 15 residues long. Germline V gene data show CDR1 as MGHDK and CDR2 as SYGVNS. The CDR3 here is CASSAGTSGNNEQFF. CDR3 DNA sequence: TGTGCCAGCAGTGCAGGGACTAGCGGGAACAATGAGCAGTTCTTC.

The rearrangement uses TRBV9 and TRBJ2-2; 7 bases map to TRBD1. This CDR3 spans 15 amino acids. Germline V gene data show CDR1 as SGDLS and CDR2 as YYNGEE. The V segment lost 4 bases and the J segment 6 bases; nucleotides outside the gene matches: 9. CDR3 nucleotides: TGTGCCAGCAGCCCCGGGACCCAGGGGGCCGGGGAGCTGTTTTTT. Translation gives CASSPGTQGAGELFF.

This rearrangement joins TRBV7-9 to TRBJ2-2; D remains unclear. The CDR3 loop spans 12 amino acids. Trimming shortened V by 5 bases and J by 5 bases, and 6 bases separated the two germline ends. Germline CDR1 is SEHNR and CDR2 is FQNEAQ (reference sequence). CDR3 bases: TGTGCCAGCAGCCCCCCAACCGGGGAGCTGTTTTTT. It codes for CASSPPTGELFF.

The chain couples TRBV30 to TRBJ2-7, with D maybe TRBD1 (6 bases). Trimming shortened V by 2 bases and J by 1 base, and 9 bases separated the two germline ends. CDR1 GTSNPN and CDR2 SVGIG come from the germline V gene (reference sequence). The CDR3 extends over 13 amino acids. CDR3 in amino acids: CAWSQTGSYEQYF. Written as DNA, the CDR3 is TGTGCCTGGAGTCAAACAGGGTCCTACGAGCAGTACTTC. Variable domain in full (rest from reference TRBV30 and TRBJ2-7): SQTIHQWPATLVQPVGSPLSLECTVEGTSNPNLYWYRQAAGRGLQLLFYSVGIGQISSEVPQNLSASRPQDRQFILSSKKLLLSDSGFYLCAWSQTGSYEQYFGPGTRLTVT.

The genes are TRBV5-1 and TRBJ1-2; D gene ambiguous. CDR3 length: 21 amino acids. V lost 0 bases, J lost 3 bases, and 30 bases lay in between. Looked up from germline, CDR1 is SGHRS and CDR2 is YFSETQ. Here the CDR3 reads CASSLDSKRGSDRRSYYGYTF. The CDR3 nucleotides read TGCGCCAGCAGCTTGGATTCTAAGCGAGGGAGTGACCGGAGGAGCTACTATGGCTACACCTTC.

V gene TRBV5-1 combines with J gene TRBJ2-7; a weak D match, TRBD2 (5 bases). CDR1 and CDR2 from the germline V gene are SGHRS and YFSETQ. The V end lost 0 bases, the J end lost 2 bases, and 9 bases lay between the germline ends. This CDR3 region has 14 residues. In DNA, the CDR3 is TGCGCCAGCAGCTTGGAGGGAGCCCCCTACGAGCAGTACTTC. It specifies CASSLEGAPYEQYF.

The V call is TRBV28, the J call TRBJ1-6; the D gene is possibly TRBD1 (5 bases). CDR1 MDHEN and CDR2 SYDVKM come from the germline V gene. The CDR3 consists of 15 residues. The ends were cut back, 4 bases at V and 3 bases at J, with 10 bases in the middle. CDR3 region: CASSSSGLYNSPLHF. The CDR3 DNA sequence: TGTGCCAGCAGTTCCTCGGGACTCTATAATTCACCCCTCCACTTT.

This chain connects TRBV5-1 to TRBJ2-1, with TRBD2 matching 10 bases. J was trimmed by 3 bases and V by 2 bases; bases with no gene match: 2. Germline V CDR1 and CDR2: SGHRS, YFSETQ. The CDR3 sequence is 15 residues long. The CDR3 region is CASSLASGSYNEQFF. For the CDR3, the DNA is TGCGCCAGCAGCTTAGCTAGCGGGAGCTACAATGAGCAGTTCTTC.

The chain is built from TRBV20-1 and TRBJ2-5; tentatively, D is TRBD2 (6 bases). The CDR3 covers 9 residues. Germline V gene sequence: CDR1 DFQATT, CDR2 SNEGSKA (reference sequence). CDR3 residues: CRGGETQYF. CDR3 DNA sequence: TGCAGGGGGGGAGAGACCCAGTACTTC.

The CDR3 nucleotides are TGCAGCGTGGGAGGGACAGGGGGCTTCTCCTACGAGCAGTACTTC. Its translation: CSVGGTGGFSYEQYF. The genes are TRBV29-1 and TRBJ2-7; 12 bases are a match to TRBD1. CDR1 SQVTM and CDR2 ANQGSEA come from the germline V gene. V lost 6 bases and J lost 0; bases outside the gene matches: 6. The length of the CDR3 is 15 residues.

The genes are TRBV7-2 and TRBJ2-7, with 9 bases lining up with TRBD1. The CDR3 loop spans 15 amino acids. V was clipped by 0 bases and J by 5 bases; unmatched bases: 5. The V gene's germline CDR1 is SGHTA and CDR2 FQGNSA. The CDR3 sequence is CASSLARGQGHEQYF. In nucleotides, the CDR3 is TGTGCCAGCAGCTTAGCGCGGGGACAGGGCCACGAGCAGTACTTC.

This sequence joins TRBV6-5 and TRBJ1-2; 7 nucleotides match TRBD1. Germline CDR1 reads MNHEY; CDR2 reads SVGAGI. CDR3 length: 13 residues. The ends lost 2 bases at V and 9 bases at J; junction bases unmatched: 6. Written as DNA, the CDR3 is TGTGCCAGCAGTTACACCGACAGGGCGAGCTACACCTTC. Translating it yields CASSYTDRASYTF.

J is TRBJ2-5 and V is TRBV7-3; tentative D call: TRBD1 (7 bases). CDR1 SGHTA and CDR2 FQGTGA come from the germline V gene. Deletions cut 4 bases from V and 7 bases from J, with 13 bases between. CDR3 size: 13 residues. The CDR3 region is CASSSYQGGTQYF. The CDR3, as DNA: TGTGCCAGCAGCTCCTACCAGGGGGGGACCCAGTACTTC. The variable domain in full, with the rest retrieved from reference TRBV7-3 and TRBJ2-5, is GAGVSQTPSNKVTEKGKYVELRCDPISGHTALYWYRQSLGQGPEFLIYFQGTGAADDSGLPNDRFFAVRPEGSVSTLKIQRTERGDSAVYLCASSSYQGGTQYFGPGTRLLVL.

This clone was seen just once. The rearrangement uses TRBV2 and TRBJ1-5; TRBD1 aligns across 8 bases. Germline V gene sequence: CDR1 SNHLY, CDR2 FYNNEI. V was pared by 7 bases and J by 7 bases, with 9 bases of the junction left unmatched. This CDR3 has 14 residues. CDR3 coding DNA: TGTGCCAGCAATCTTAACACAGGGGGACAGCCCCAGCATTTT. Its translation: CASNLNTGGQPQHF.

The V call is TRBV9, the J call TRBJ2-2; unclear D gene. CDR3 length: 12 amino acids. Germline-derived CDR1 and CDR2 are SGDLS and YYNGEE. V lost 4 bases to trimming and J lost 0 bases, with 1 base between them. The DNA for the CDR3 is TGTGCCAGCAGCACGAACACCGGGGAGCTGTTTTTT. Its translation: CASSTNTGELFF.